Listed here are 4 T cell receptor beta chains from one sample, sequenced in a study of T cells in localized non-small cell lung cancer. Repertoires were generated with immunoSEQ multiplex PCR, while TCRdb's copy carries only in-frame clones and drops some. The sample carries under 4,000 clones, approximately 49% recorded once. The material was lymph node tissue, obtained before any cancer treatment. These receptors were collected from a woman aged 18 to 55 with stage I lung adenocarcinoma.

This chain connects TRBV9 to TRBJ2-7, with 7 bases lining up with TRBD1. The CDR3 runs 14 residues. The germline V gene has CDR1 SGDLS and CDR2 YYNGEE. V was pared by 3 bases and J by 2 bases, with 5 bases of the junction left unmatched. CDR3 DNA: TGTGCCAGCAGCGGCCGGGACAGCACCTACGAGCAGTACTTC. Translated: CASSGRDSTYEQYF. The whole variable domain, filled in from reference TRBV9 and TRBJ2-7, reads DSGVTQTPKHLITATGQRVTLRCSPRSGDLSVYWYQQSLDQGLQFLIQYYNGEERAKGNILERFSAQQFPDLHSELNLSSLELGDSALYFCASSGRDSTYEQYFGPGTRLTVT.

The chain recombines TRBV30 with TRBJ2-4; the D call may be TRBD1 or TRBD2 (5 bases each). Per germline, CDR1 GTSNPN and CDR2 SVGIG (reference sequence). Trimming removed 3 bases from V and 0 bases from J, with 15 bases in between. This CDR3 has 16 amino acids. CDR3 protein: CAWSNARGIAKNIQYF. The DNA for the CDR3 is TGTGCCTGGAGCAACGCGAGGGGAATAGCCAAAAACATTCAGTACTTC.

V gene TRBV11-3 combines with J gene TRBJ2-3; possible D gene TRBD2, 5 bases. In germline, CDR1 is SGHNT, CDR2 YENEEA. The CDR3 spans 15 residues. Between the trimmed V and J ends, which lost 1 base and 4 bases, there was a span of 12 bases. CDR3 nucleotide sequence: TGTGCCAGCAGCTTAGGTTTGGGAGTAGCAGATACGCAGTATTTT. Translated: CASSLGLGVADTQYF. The variable domain in full, completed from reference TRBV11-3 and TRBJ2-3, reads EAGVVQSPRYKIIEKKQPVAFWCNPISGHNTLYWYLQNLGQGPELLIRYENEEAVDDSQLPKDRFSAERLKGVDSTLKIQPAELGDSAVYLCASSLGLGVADTQYFGPGTRLTVL.

V is TRBV10-3 and J is TRBJ2-1, with 10 bases aligning to TRBD2. V shed 3 bases and J 6 bases; nucleotides not matched to a gene: 2. This CDR3 is 14 amino acids long. Germline loops: CDR1 ENHRY, CDR2 SYGVKD. DNA for the CDR3: TGTGCCATCAGTGATATAGCGGGAGGCAATGAGCAGTTCTTC. It specifies CAISDIAGGNEQFF.